The clone carrying this T cell receptor beta chain was seen more than once but under ten times. These data originate in a study of human T cells and chemical hapten exposure. Unseparated into fractions, whole blood served as the source from which total RNA was extracted. Individual cDNA molecules each carried unique molecular identifiers attached by the library. TCRdb itself ran the reads through MiXCR, one entry per CDR3 protein. The repertoire holds 100,000 to 150,000 distinct CDR3 sequences, with over 6.5% as singletons. Looked up from germline, CDR1 is LGHDT and CDR2 is YNNKEL (reference sequence). The CDR3 covers 14 residues. The V gene end was trimmed by 4 bases and the J gene end by 5 bases; junction bases not matched to a gene: 5.

The V call is TRBV3-1, the J call TRBJ1-5; TRBD1 matches 7 bases. The TCR was taken from a human donor in good health. Some clones in this sample may be carry-over from other donors' samples. Sequences were obtained from whole blood. The CDR3 loop reads CASSPGGGDQPQHF. The CDR3 DNA follows: TGTGCCAGCAGCCCAGGGGGGGGCGATCAGCCCCAGCATTTT.